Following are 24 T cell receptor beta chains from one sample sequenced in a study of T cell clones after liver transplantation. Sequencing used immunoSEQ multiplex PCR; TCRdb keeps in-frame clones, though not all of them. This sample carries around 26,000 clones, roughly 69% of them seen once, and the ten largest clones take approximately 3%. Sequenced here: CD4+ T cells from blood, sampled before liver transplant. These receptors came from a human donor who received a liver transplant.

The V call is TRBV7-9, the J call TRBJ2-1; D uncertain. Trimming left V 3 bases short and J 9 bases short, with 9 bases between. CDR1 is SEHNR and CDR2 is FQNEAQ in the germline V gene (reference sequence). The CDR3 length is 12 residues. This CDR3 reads CASSFSLGEQFF. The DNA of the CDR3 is TGTGCCAGCAGCTTTTCCCTCGGTGAGCAGTTCTTC.

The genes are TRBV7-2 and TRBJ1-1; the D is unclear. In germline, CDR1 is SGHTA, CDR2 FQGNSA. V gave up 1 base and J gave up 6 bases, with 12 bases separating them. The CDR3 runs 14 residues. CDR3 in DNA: TGTGCCAGCAGCTTAGGGGAGGTGATCGCTGAAGCTTTCTTT. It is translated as CASSLGEVIAEAFF.

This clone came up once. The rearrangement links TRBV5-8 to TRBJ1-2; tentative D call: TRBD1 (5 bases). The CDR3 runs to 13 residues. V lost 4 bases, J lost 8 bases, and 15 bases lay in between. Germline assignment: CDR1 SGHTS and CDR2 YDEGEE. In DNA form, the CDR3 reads TGTGCCAGCAGCCTGGCAGGGTCTTGGGGCTACACCTTC. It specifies CASSLAGSWGYTF.

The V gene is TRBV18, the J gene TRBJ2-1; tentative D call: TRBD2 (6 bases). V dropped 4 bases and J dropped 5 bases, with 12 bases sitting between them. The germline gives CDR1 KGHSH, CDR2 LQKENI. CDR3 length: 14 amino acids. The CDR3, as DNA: TGTGCCAGCTCACTTGGGACTGGGCACAATGAGCAGTTCTTC. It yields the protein CASSLGTGHNEQFF.

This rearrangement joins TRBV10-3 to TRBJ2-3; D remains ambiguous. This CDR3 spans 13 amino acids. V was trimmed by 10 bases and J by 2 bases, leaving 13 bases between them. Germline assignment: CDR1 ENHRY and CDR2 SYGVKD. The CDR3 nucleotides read TGTGCCACTAAAACCTACGACACAGATACGCAGTATTTT. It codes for CATKTYDTDTQYF.

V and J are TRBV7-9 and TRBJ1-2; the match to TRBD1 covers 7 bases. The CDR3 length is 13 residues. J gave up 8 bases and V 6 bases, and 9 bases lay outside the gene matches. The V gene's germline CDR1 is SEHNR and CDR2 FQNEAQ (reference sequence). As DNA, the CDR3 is TGTGCCAGCAGTCGTGCCGGAGGGGGCGGCTACACCTTC. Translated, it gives CASSRAGGGGYTF.

CDR3 residues: CASIAGSPYEQYF. CDR3 DNA sequence: TGTGCCAGCATAGCGGGTAGTCCCTACGAGCAGTACTTC. The V call is TRBV6-1, the J call TRBJ2-7; TRBD2 matches at 7 bases. The CDR3 has 13 residues. The V gene's germline CDR1 is MNHNS and CDR2 SASEGT. The J segment lost 2 bases and the V segment lost 7 bases, leaving 5 bases of the junction unmatched.

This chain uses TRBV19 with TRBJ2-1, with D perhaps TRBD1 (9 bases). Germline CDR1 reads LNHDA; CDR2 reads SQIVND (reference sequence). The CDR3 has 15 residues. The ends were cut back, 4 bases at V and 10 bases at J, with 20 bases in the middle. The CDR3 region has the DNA TGTGCCAGTAGTAGTCCGGGACAGGGACTAGGGGAGCAGTTCTTC. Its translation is CASSSPGQGLGEQFF. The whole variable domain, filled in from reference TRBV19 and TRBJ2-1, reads DGGITQSPKYLFRKEGQNVTLSCEQNLNHDAMYWYRQDPGQGLRLIYYSQIVNDFQKGDIAEGYSVSREKKESFPLTVTSAQKNPTAFYLCASSSPGQGLGEQFFGPGTRLTVL.

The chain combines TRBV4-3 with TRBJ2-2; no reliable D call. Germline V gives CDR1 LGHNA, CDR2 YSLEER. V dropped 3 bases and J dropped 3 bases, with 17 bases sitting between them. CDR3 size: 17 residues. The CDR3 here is CASSHGSNWEDTGELFF. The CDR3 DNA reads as TGCGCCAGCAGCCATGGGTCCAATTGGGAAGACACCGGGGAGCTGTTTTTT.

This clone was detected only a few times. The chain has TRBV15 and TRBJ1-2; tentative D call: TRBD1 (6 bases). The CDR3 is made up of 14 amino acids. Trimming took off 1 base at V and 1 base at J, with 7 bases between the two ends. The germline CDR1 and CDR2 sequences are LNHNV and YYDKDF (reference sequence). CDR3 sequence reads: CATSRGGGNYGYTF. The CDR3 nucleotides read TGTGCCACCAGCAGAGGAGGGGGTAACTATGGCTACACCTTC.

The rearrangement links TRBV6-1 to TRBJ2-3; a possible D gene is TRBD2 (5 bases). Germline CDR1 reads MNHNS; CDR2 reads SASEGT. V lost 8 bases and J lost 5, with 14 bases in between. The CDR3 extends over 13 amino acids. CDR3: CASAKQRRDTQYF. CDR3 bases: TGTGCCAGCGCAAAACAGCGGCGAGATACGCAGTATTTT.

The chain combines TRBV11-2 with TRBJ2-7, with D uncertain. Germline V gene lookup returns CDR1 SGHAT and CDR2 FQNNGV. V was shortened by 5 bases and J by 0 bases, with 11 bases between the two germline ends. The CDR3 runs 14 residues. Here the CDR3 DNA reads TGTGCCAGCAGCCTCAGCTATAGCTCCTACGAGCAGTACGTC. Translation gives CASSLSYSSYEQYV.

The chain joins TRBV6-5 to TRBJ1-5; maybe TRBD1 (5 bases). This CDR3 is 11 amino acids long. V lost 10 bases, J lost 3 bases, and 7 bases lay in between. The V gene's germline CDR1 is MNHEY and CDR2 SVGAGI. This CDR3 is CATGVNQPQHF. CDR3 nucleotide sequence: TGTGCCACGGGGGTCAATCAGCCCCAGCATTTT.

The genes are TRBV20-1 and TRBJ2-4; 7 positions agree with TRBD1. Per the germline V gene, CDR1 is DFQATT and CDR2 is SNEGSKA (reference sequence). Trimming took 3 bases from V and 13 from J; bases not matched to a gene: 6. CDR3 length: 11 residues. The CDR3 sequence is CSASRDSLQYF. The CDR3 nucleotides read TGCAGTGCTAGTCGGGACAGCCTGCAGTACTTC.

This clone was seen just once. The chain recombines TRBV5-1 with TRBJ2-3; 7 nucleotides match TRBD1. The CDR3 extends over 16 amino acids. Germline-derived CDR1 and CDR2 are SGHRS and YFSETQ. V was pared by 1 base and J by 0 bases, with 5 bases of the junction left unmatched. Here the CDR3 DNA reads TGCGCCAGCAGCTTGAACCCGGGACAGAGCACAGATACGCAGTATTTT. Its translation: CASSLNPGQSTDTQYF.

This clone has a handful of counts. DNA for the CDR3: TGTGCCAGCAGCTTACGGGGGACTAGTAGCTCCATTGAGCAGTTCTTC. Translation gives CASSLRGTSSSIEQFF. J is TRBJ2-1 and V is TRBV11-3; TRBD2 aligns across 8 bases. The CDR3 runs 16 residues. CDR1 is SGHNT and CDR2 is YENEEA in the germline V gene. J lost 9 bases, V lost 2 bases, and 12 bases had no gene match. The full variable domain, in which reference TRBV11-3 and TRBJ2-1 provide the parts outside the CDR3, is EAGVVQSPRYKIIEKKQPVAFWCNPISGHNTLYWYLQNLGQGPELLIRYENEEAVDDSQLPKDRFSAERLKGVDSTLKIQPAELGDSAVYLCASSLRGTSSSIEQFFGPGTRLTVL.

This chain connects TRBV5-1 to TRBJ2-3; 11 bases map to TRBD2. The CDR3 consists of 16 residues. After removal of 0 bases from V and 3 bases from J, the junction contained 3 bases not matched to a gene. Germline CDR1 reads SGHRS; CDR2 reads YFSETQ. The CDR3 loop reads CASSLDLAGGTDTQYF. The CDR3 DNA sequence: TGCGCCAGCAGCTTGGATCTAGCGGGGGGAACAGATACGCAGTATTTT.

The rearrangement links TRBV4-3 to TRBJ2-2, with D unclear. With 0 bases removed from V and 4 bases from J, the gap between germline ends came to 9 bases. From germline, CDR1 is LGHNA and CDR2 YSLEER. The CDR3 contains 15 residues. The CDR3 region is CASSQERLFTGELFF. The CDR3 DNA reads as TGCGCCAGCAGCCAAGAGAGGCTCTTCACCGGGGAGCTGTTTTTT.

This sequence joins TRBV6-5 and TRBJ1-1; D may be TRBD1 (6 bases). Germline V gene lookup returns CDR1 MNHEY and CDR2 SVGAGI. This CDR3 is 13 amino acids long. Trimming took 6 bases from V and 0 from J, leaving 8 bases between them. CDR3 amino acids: CASRTGLNTEAFF. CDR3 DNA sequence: TGTGCCAGCAGAACAGGGCTGAACACTGAAGCTTTCTTT.

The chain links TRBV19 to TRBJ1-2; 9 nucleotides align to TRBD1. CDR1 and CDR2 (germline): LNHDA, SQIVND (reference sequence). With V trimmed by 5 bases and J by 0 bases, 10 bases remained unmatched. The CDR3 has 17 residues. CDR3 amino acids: CASSLNRGRSTNYGYTF. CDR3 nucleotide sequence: TGTGCCAGTAGTCTGAACAGGGGGCGGAGTACTAACTATGGCTACACCTTC. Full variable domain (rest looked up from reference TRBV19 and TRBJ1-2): DGGITQSPKYLFRKEGQNVTLSCEQNLNHDAMYWYRQDPGQGLRLIYYSQIVNDFQKGDIAEGYSVSREKKESFPLTVTSAQKNPTAFYLCASSLNRGRSTNYGYTFGSGTRLTVV.

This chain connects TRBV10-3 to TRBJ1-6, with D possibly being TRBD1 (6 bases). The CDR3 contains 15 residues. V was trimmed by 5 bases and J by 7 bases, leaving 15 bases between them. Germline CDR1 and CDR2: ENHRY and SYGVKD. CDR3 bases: TGTGCCATCAGTACAGGGCGCTCCGGGAATTCACCCCTCCACTTT. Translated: CAISTGRSGNSPLHF.

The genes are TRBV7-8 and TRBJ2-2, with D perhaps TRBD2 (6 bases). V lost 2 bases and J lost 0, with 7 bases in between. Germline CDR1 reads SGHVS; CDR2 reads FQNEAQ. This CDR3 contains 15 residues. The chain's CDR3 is CASSLSGANTGELFF. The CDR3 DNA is TGTGCCAGCAGCTTATCGGGAGCGAACACCGGGGAGCTGTTTTTT.

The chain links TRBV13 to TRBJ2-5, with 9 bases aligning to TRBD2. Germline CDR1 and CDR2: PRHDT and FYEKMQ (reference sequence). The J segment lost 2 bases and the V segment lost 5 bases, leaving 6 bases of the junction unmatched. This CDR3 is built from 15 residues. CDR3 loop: CASSPWLAGQETQYF. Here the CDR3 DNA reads TGTGCCAGCAGCCCCTGGCTAGCGGGGCAAGAGACCCAGTACTTC. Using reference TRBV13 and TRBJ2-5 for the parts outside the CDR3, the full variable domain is AAGVIQSPRHLIKEKRETATLKCYPIPRHDTVYWYQQGPGQDPQFLISFYEKMQSDKGSIPDRFSAQQFSDYHSELNMSSLELGDSALYFCASSPWLAGQETQYFGPGTRLLVL.

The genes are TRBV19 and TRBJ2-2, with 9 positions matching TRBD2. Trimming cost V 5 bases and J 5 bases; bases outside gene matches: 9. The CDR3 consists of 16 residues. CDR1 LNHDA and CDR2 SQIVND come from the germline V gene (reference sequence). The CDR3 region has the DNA TGTGCCAGTAGTGGGGTAGCGGGAGCGGGGACCGGGGAGCTGTTTTTT. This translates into CASSGVAGAGTGELFF.